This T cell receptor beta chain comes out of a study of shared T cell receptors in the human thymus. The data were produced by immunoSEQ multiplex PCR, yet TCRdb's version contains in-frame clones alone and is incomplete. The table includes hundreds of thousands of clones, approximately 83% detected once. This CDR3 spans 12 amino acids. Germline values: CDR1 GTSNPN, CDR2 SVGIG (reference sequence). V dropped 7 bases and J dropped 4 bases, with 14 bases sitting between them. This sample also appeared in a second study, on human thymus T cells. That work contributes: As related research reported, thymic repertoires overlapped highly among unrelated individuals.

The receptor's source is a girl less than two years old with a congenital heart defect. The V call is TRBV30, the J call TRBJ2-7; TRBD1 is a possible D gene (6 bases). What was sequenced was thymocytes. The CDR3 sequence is CASTGLGYEQYF. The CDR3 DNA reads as TGTGCCTCTACAGGGCTAGGATACGAGCAGTACTTC.